This T cell receptor beta chain was documented in a study of OX40 agonist ivuxolimab in advanced cancers. Study-level background: The patients received agonistic anti-OX40 (CD134) antibody ivuxolimab.

Between the trimmed V and J ends, which lost 0 bases and 4 bases, there was a span of 16 bases. Germline V CDR1 and CDR2: MGHRA, YSYEKL. The CDR3 covers 17 residues. TCRdb's table, derived via immunoSEQ multiplex PCR, lists solely in-frame clones and lacks some. This sample yields about 62,000 clones, of which 84% are seen a single time; roughly 2.3% belongs to the top ten. The rearrangement links TRBV4-1 to TRBJ1-5, with a weak D call TRBD1 (6 bases). The input for sequencing was CD4+ or CD8+ T cells sorted from blood, taken in a trial of the OX40 agonist ivuxolimab. The TCR comes from an adult with an advanced solid tumor such as melanoma, head and neck, liver or kidney cancer. The CDR3 bases are TGCGCCAGCAGCCAAGAGCTACTTACAGGGTGGAATCAGCCCCAGCATTTT. Its protein product is CASSQELLTGWNQPQHF.